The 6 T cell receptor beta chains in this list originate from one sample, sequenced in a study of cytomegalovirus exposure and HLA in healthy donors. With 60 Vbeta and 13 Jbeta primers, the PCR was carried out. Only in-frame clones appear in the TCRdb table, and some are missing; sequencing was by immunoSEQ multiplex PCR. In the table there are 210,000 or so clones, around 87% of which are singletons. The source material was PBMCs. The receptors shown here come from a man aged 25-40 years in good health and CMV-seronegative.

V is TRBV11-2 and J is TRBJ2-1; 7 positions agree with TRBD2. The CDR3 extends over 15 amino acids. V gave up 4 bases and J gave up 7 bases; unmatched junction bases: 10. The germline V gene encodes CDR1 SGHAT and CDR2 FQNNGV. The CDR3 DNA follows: TGTGCCAGCAGCTCGGGGACTATCGCCGGGAATGAGCAGTTCTTC. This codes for CASSSGTIAGNEQFF.

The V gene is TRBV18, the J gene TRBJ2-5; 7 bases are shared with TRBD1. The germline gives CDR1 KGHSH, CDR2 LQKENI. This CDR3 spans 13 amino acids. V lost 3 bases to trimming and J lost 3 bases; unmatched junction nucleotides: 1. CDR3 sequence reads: CASSPGQKETQYF. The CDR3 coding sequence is TGTGCCAGCTCACCGGGACAGAAAGAGACCCAGTACTTC.

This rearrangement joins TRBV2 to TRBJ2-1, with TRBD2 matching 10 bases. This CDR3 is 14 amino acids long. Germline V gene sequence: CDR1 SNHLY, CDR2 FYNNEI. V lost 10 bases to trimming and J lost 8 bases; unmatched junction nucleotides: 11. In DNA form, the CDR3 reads TGTGCCATACGAGCGGGGGGGGCCTCGGATGAGCAGTTCTTC. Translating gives CAIRAGGASDEQFF.

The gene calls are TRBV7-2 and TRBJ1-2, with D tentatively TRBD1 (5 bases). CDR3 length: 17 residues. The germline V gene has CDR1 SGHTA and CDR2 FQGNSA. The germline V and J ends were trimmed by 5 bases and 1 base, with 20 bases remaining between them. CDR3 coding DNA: TGTGCCAGCAGCCATACAGGTCGTCCGTCGATTAACTATGGCTACACCTTC. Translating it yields CASSHTGRPSINYGYTF.

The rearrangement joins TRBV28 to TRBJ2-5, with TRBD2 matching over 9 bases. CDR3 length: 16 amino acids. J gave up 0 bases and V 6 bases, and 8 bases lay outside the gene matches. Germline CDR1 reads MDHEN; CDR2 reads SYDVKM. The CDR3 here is CASSPRLAGDQETQYF. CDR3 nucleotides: TGTGCCAGCAGCCCCCGCTTAGCGGGGGACCAAGAGACCCAGTACTTC.

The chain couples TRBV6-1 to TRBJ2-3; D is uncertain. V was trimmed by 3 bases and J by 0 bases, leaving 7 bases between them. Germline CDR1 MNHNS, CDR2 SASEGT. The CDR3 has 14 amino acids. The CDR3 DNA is TGTGCCAGCAGTGAGCAGGAAAGCACAGATACGCAGTATTTT. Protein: CASSEQESTDTQYF.